The entry that follows covers one T cell receptor beta chain sequence. Antigen unknown. Profiling relied on immunoSEQ multiplex PCR, and the TCRdb table lists in-frame clones only, not all of them. This sample has roughly 510,000 clones, with around 88% found just once. Described treatment: around 19 received Ad26.COV2.S at low or high dose, single or two shots; five or six received placebo; per-sample allocation not given. All samples were drawn on day 63, counting from the first vaccine or placebo injection. The sample originates from a study of Ad26.COV2.S vaccination and SARS-CoV-2 variants. Study overall: Once, or twice with 56 days between doses, Ad26.COV2.S was given intramuscularly. Findings and caveats of the study: The study found higher spike-specific TCR breadth in vaccine than placebo recipients.

CDR1 is MGHRA and CDR2 is YSYEKL in the germline V gene. With 6 bases clipped from V and 6 bases from J, the junction kept 13 bases outside the gene matches. CDR3 size: 15 residues. The sample was peripheral blood, taken in a trial of Ad26.COV2.S vaccine versus placebo. The chain employs TRBV4-1 and TRBJ2-7, with TRBD1 matching over 8 bases. The TCR comes from a person aged 18 to 59 who received the Ad26.COV2.S COVID-19 vaccine or a placebo. The CDR3 loop reads CASSQRDRSTGEQYF. CDR3 nucleotides: TGCGCCAGCAGTCAAAGGGACAGGTCAACGGGCGAGCAGTACTTC.